The 28 T cell receptor beta chains in this list originate from one sample, sequenced in a study of cytomegalovirus exposure and HLA in healthy donors. In the PCR, 60 Vbeta and 13 Jbeta primers were used. The protocol was immunoSEQ multiplex PCR, while the TCRdb copy is restricted to in-frame clones and leaves out a portion. Its clone listing holds 100,000 to 150,000 clones. Sequencing was done on a sample of PBMCs. Receptors originate from a young man in good health and CMV-seronegative.

The V call is TRBV5-1, the J call TRBJ1-3, with a possible D match to TRBD1 (5 bases). The V end lost 4 bases, the J end lost 9 bases, and 14 bases lay between the germline ends. The germline V gene has CDR1 SGHRS and CDR2 YFSETQ. This CDR3 has 13 amino acids. CDR3 in amino acids: CASSLQDATTIYF. CDR3 nucleotide sequence: TGCGCCAGCAGCCTACAGGACGCAACCACCATATATTTT.

The rearrangement joins TRBV5-1 to TRBJ2-2; D gene ambiguous. Trimming took off 3 bases at V and 4 bases at J, with 13 bases between the two ends. Germline V gene data show CDR1 as SGHRS and CDR2 as YFSETQ. This CDR3 comprises 15 residues. DNA of the CDR3: TGCGCCAGCAGCTCGCCCCTGGGCTCCACCGGGGAGCTGTTTTTT. It specifies CASSSPLGSTGELFF.

The V gene is TRBV28, the J gene TRBJ1-2; 7 bases align to TRBD1. V shed 2 bases, J shed 7 bases, and the junction held 7 bases outside the gene matches. Germline V CDR1 and CDR2: MDHEN, SYDVKM. This CDR3 spans 14 amino acids. The CDR3 sequence is CASSLKGAGGGYTF. The CDR3 coding sequence is TGTGCCAGCAGTTTAAAGGGAGCAGGGGGTGGCTACACCTTC.

The chain combines TRBV7-9 with TRBJ1-2; perhaps TRBD1 as D (6 bases). CDR3 length equals 17 residues. Germline lookup yields CDR1 SEHNR and CDR2 FQNEAQ (reference sequence). Deletions cut 5 bases from V and 0 bases from J, with 19 bases between. The CDR3 protein is CASSPNIETGSNYGYTF. As DNA, the CDR3 is TGTGCCAGCAGCCCCAACATCGAGACAGGATCTAACTATGGCTACACCTTC.

V gene TRBV27 combines with J gene TRBJ2-3, with TRBD1 matching over 7 bases. CDR1 and CDR2 (germline): MNHEY, SMNVEV (reference sequence). This CDR3 spans 15 amino acids. J was trimmed by 2 bases and V by 6 bases; bases with no gene match: 8. The CDR3 DNA reads TGTGCCAGCAGAGTTCGGGACAGAGCCACAGATACGCAGTATTTT. It codes for CASRVRDRATDTQYF.

The V call is TRBV30, the J call TRBJ1-5, with a tentative D call TRBD1 (6 bases). Germline V gene lookup returns CDR1 GTSNPN and CDR2 SVGIG (reference sequence). The CDR3 runs 14 residues. The germline V and J ends were trimmed by 0 bases and 7 bases, with 13 bases remaining between them. The CDR3 DNA reads as TGTGCCTGGAGTGTACCGGGACACCAGCAGCCCCAGCATTTT. Protein sequence: CAWSVPGHQQPQHF.

The chain combines TRBV15 with TRBJ1-5, with 7 bases fitting TRBD1. Losses at the gene ends were 3 bases for V and 6 bases for J; bases not matched to a gene: 5. From germline, CDR1 is LNHNV and CDR2 YYDKDF (reference sequence). The CDR3 totals 14 residues. CDR3 amino acids: CATSSRGGSQPQHF. The CDR3 nucleotides are TGTGCCACCAGCAGTCGAGGGGGCTCTCAGCCCCAGCATTTT.

The chain joins TRBV30 to TRBJ1-1, with 7 bases lining up with TRBD1. V shed 1 base and J 5 bases; nucleotides not matched to a gene: 4. Germline CDR1 is GTSNPN and CDR2 is SVGIG (reference sequence). The CDR3 has 13 amino acids. The CDR3 here is CAWSAGGRTEAFF. CDR3 in DNA: TGTGCCTGGAGTGCAGGGGGGCGGACTGAAGCTTTCTTT.

The CDR3 nucleotides read TGTGCCAGCAGTTCGAACCCAGGGGTAGGATATCAAGGCTACACCTTC. It translates to CASSSNPGVGYQGYTF. V gene TRBV6-5 combines with J gene TRBJ1-2; possibly TRBD1 for D (6 bases). The CDR3 spans 16 residues. The germline V gene has CDR1 MNHEY and CDR2 SVGAGI. V shed 4 bases and J shed 8 bases, with 23 bases lying between them.

The chain combines TRBV7-9 with TRBJ1-5, with D unresolved. The V gene lost 1 base and the J gene lost 5 bases, with 3 bases spanning the gap. The CDR3 length is 12 residues. Germline V gene data show CDR1 as SEHNR and CDR2 as FQNEAQ (reference sequence). CDR3 amino acids: CASSLVDQPQHF. In DNA, the CDR3 is TGTGCCAGCAGCTTAGTCGATCAGCCCCAGCATTTT.

This chain links TRBV5-4 with TRBJ1-1; D ambiguous. Trimming took 2 bases from V and 4 from J, leaving 12 bases between them. Germline CDR1 is SGHNT and CDR2 is YYREEE (reference sequence). This CDR3 has 14 amino acids. CDR3 region: CASSFGLRVTEAFF. CDR3 in DNA: TGTGCCAGCAGCTTCGGTTTGCGGGTCACTGAAGCTTTCTTT.

V gene TRBV7-2 combines with J gene TRBJ2-7, with 12 bases aligning to TRBD2. V was clipped by 5 bases and J by 4 bases; unmatched bases: 6. This CDR3 comprises 15 residues. Germline V gene data show CDR1 as SGHTA and CDR2 as FQGNSA. The CDR3 coding sequence is TGTGCCAGCAGCGGAACTAGCGGGAGGTTTTACGAGCAGTACTTC. It is translated as CASSGTSGRFYEQYF.

This sequence joins TRBV19 and TRBJ1-2; 7 bases are a match to TRBD1. The CDR3 has 12 residues. V lost 4 bases to trimming and J lost 10 bases; unmatched junction nucleotides: 6. In germline, CDR1 is LNHDA, CDR2 SQIVND (reference sequence). Here the CDR3 DNA reads TGTGCCAGTAGTAGGACTGAGGGGGCCTACACCTTC. Its protein product is CASSRTEGAYTF.

The chain uses TRBV7-9 and TRBJ2-7; weak D call: TRBD2 (6 bases). V was shortened by 1 base and J by 6 bases, with 16 bases between the two germline ends. This CDR3 is built from 15 residues. Germline V gene data show CDR1 as SEHNR and CDR2 as FQNEAQ (reference sequence). CDR3 bases: TGTGCCAGCAGCTTAGTTACGGGAGTCGGTCCCGAGCAGTACTTC. Translated: CASSLVTGVGPEQYF. The full variable domain, its missing parts supplied by reference TRBV7-9 and TRBJ2-7, is DTGVSQNPRHKITKRGQNVTFRCDPISEHNRLYWYRQTLGQGPEFLTYFQNEAQLEKSRLLSDRFSAERPKGSFSTLEIQRTEQGDSAMYLCASSLVTGVGPEQYFGPGTRLTVT.

The chain carries TRBV28 and TRBJ2-7; maybe TRBD2 (5 bases). Germline V lookup: CDR1 MDHEN, CDR2 SYDVKM. This CDR3 is 14 amino acids long. The germline V and J ends were trimmed by 2 bases and 6 bases, with 14 bases remaining between them. CDR3 sequence: CASSLAGARGEQYF. The CDR3 nucleotides are TGTGCCAGCAGTTTAGCGGGCGCTCGGGGCGAGCAGTACTTC.

The chain joins TRBV28 to TRBJ2-7, with D perhaps TRBD1 (6 bases). The ends were cut back, 7 bases at V and 2 bases at J, with 9 bases in the middle. The CDR3 loop spans 12 amino acids. Germline CDR1 is MDHEN and CDR2 is SYDVKM. CDR3 amino acids: CASTGVPYEQYF. In nucleotides, the CDR3 is TGTGCCAGCACAGGGGTCCCCTACGAGCAGTACTTC.

V gene TRBV9 combines with J gene TRBJ2-1; no clear D. V lost 3 bases to trimming and J lost 3 bases, with 7 bases between them. CDR1 is SGDLS, CDR2 YYNGEE, per germline. The CDR3 is made up of 13 amino acids. The CDR3 loop is CASSAHGYNEQFF. In DNA form, the CDR3 reads TGTGCCAGCAGCGCCCACGGCTACAATGAGCAGTTCTTC.

In nucleotides, the CDR3 is TGTGCCATATCAGGCGGGGTGAGTGTGAATGAGCAGTTCTTC. Translated: CAISGGVSVNEQFF. The chain is built from TRBV27 and TRBJ2-1; possibly TRBD2 for D (6 bases). The CDR3 is made up of 14 amino acids. The germline gives CDR1 MNHEY, CDR2 SMNVEV (reference sequence). Trimming left V 10 bases short and J 7 bases short, with 20 bases between.

CDR3 in amino acids: CASSQGQGYFYEQYF. CDR3 in DNA: TGTGCCAGCAGCCAAGGACAGGGCTATTTTTACGAGCAGTACTTC. This rearrangement joins TRBV7-2 to TRBJ2-7; 8 bases agree with TRBD1. J lost 4 bases, V lost 5 bases, and 10 bases had no gene match. Germline V gene data show CDR1 as SGHTA and CDR2 as FQGNSA. This CDR3 region has 15 residues.

The gene calls are TRBV14 and TRBJ1-1; TRBD1 matches at 7 bases. V was clipped by 4 bases and J by 2 bases; unmatched bases: 10. Per germline, CDR1 SGHDN and CDR2 FVKESK. The CDR3 has 16 residues. The CDR3 is CASSPLDRSVNTEAFF. CDR3 DNA sequence: TGTGCCAGCAGCCCTCTGGACAGGTCGGTTAACACTGAAGCTTTCTTT.

V usage is TRBV19 and J usage is TRBJ2-1, with D maybe TRBD2 (7 bases). The CDR3 has 16 residues. CDR1 LNHDA and CDR2 SQIVND come from the germline V gene (reference sequence). V shed 7 bases and J shed 3 bases, with 19 bases lying between them. CDR3 nucleotide sequence: TGTGCCAGTACAAGGGGGGGAGCGGAGGGCTACAATGAGCAGTTCTTC. Its protein is CASTRGGAEGYNEQFF.

V usage is TRBV27 and J usage is TRBJ1-2; perhaps TRBD1 as D (5 bases). The CDR3 totals 16 residues. From germline, CDR1 is MNHEY and CDR2 SMNVEV (reference sequence). Between the trimmed V and J ends, which lost 8 bases and 0 bases, there was a span of 19 bases. The CDR3 DNA follows: TGTGCCAGCGGGGGGGTCTTCCATGGGACTAACTATGGCTACACCTTC. It specifies CASGGVFHGTNYGYTF.

The V call is TRBV5-1, the J call TRBJ1-1; D is perhaps TRBD1 (5 bases). The CDR3 runs to 16 residues. V dropped 6 bases and J dropped 1 base, with 19 bases sitting between them. Germline V gene lookup returns CDR1 SGHRS and CDR2 YFSETQ. CDR3 sequence (DNA): TGCGCCAGCACCCGAGGAGGGGCCTCCCAGAACACTGAAGCTTTCTTT. Translating gives CASTRGGASQNTEAFF.

The V gene is TRBV5-1, the J gene TRBJ2-3; the D gene is possibly TRBD2 (6 bases). V lost 7 bases and J lost 4, with 19 bases in between. Germline V gives CDR1 SGHRS, CDR2 YFSETQ. This CDR3 region has 15 residues. The CDR3 loop reads CASCTAGLPADTQYF. As DNA, the CDR3 is TGCGCCAGCTGTACCGCGGGACTGCCGGCAGATACGCAGTATTTT.

The rearrangement uses TRBV27 and TRBJ2-7, with D possibly TRBD2 on 6 matching bases. CDR3 length: 17 residues. Germline V gene sequence: CDR1 MNHEY, CDR2 SMNVEV (reference sequence). V was cut by 2 bases and J by 1 base, with 18 bases left in between. The CDR3 spells CASSLTAGAAPSYEQYF. The CDR3 nucleotides are TGTGCCAGCAGTTTAACAGCGGGCGCTGCTCCTTCCTACGAGCAGTACTTC.

V gene TRBV19 combines with J gene TRBJ2-4; a possible D gene is TRBD2 (5 bases). The germline V gene has CDR1 LNHDA and CDR2 SQIVND (reference sequence). The CDR3 runs to 12 residues. The germline V and J ends were trimmed by 5 bases and 11 bases, with 13 bases remaining between them. For the CDR3, the DNA is TGTGCCAGTAGTCCCCGGGGTGATTTTCAGTACTTC. Protein product: CASSPRGDFQYF.

V and J are TRBV19 and TRBJ1-5, with a tentative D call TRBD1 (5 bases). Germline values: CDR1 LNHDA, CDR2 SQIVND (reference sequence). V lost 7 bases, J lost 4 bases, and 17 bases lay in between. This CDR3 comprises 15 residues. CDR3 amino acids: CASIQAATNNQPQHF. DNA of the CDR3: TGTGCCAGTATACAGGCCGCTACTAATAATCAGCCCCAGCATTTT.

The chain uses TRBV5-1 and TRBJ2-5, with TRBD2 as a possible D gene (7 bases). This CDR3 spans 15 amino acids. Germline CDR1 reads SGHRS; CDR2 reads YFSETQ. Trimming left V 4 bases short and J 1 base short, with 14 bases between. In DNA form, the CDR3 reads TGCGCCAGCAGCAGTTGGGGGGGCCCCCAAGAGACCCAGTACTTC. This encodes CASSSWGGPQETQYF.